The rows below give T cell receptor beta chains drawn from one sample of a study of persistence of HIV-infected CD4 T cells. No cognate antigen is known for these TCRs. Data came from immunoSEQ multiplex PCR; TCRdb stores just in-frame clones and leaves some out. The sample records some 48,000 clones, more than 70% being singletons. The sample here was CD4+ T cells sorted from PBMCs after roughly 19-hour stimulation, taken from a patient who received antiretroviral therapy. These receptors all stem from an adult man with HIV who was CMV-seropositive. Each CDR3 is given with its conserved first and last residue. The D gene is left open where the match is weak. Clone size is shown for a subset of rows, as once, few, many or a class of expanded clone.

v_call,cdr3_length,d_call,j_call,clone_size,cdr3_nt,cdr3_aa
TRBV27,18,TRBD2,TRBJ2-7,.,TGTGCCAGCAGTTTCCGAGGGAGCGGGAGGGCCGGTAACTACGAGCAGTACTTC,CASSFRGSGRAGNYEQYF
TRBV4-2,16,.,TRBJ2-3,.,TGTGCCAGCAGCCAAACGACCCCTTTTAAGACAGATACGCAGTATTTT,CASSQTTPFKTDTQYF
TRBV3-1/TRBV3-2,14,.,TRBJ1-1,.,TGTGCCAGCAGCCCCACATGGAGGGGAGGTGAAGCTTTCTTT,CASSPTWRGGEAFF
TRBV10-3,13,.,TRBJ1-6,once,TGTGCCTCGGCGGGGGGGGCGAACTCACCCCTCCACTTT,CASAGGANSPLHF
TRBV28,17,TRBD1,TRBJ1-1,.,TGTGCCAGCAGTAGTTTCCACAGGGGGGGGACGAACACTGAAGCTTTCTTT,CASSSFHRGGTNTEAFF
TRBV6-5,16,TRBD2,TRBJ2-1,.,TGTGCCAGCAGTTACCCGACTAGCGGTGGTTACAATGAGCAGTTCTTC,CASSYPTSGGYNEQFF
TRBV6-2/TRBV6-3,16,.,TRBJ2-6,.,TGTGCCAGCAGCCACCGGCGGTTCTCTGGGGCCAACGTCCTGACTTTC,CASSHRRFSGANVLTF
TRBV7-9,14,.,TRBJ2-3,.,TGTGCCAGCAGCCAGAGGGGAGAGACAGATACGCAGTATTTT,CASSQRGETDTQYF
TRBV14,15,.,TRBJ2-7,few,TGTGCCAGCAGCCAAGATAGTCGTTACACCTACGAGCAGTACTTC,CASSQDSRYTYEQYF
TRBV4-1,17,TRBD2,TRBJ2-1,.,TGCGCCAGCAGCCAGGGACTAGCGGGATTTCGTTACAATGAGCAGTTCTTC,CASSQGLAGFRYNEQFF
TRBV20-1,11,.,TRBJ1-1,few,TGCAGTGCTAGAGATAAGGGGAGGGCTTTCTTT,CSARDKGRAFF
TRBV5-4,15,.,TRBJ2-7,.,TGTGCCAGCAGCTTGGGTGAGCCGAAAACCTACGAGCAGTACTTC,CASSLGEPKTYEQYF
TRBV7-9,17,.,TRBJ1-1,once,TGTGCCAGCAGCTTAGGGGACGGTCGGGTGAAGGGCACTGAAGCTTTCTTT,CASSLGDGRVKGTEAFF
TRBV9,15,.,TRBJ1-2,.,TGTGCCAGCAGCCGGGAGGGGACCGCTGTCTATGGCTACACCTTC,CASSREGTAVYGYTF
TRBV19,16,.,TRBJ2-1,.,TGTGCCAGTAGTATAGCACTAGGTTTATCCTACAATGAGCAGTTCTTC,CASSIALGLSYNEQFF
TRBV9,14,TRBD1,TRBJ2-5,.,TGTGCCAGCAGCGCGGGACAGGGTTGGAAGACCCAGTACTTC,CASSAGQGWKTQYF
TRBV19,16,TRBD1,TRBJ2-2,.,TGTGCCAGTAGTGGGACAGGGGCCGGTAGAAGGGGGGAGCTGTTTTTT,CASSGTGAGRRGELFF
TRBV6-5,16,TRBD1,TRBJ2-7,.,TGTGCCAGCAGTAACTCCCGGGACAGGGGCTCCTACGAGCAGTACTTC,CASSNSRDRGSYEQYF
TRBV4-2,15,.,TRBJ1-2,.,TGTGCCAGCAGCCAAGATCGCAGGGGAGACTATGGCTACACCTTC,CASSQDRRGDYGYTF
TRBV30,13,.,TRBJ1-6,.,TGTGCCTGGAGCAGGGACCGTGATTCACCCCTCCACTTT,CAWSRDRDSPLHF
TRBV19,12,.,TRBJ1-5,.,TGTGCCAGTAGTTCGCAGGGTCAGCCCCAGCATTTT,CASSSQGQPQHF
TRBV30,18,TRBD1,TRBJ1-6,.,TGTGCCTGGAGTCAATTCCCGACAGGGGCCTCCTATAATTCACCCCTCCACTTT,CAWSQFPTGASYNSPLHF
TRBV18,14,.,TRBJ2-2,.,TGTGCCAGCTCACCTCTTCGGGAGACCGGGGAGCTGTTTTTT,CASSPLRETGELFF
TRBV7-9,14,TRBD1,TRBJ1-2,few,TGTGCCAGCAGCTTACTTCGGGACAGTCGTGGCTACACCTTC,CASSLLRDSRGYTF
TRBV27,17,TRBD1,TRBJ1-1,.,TGTGCCAGCAGACCTCTCCGGGACAGGGGCATGAACACTGAAGCTTTCTTT,CASRPLRDRGMNTEAFF
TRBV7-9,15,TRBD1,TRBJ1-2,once,TGTGCCAGCAGCACCACCGGGACAGGGAACTATGGCTACACCTTC,CASSTTGTGNYGYTF
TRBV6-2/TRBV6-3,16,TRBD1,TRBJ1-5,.,TGTGCCAGCAGTGGACAGGTATCATTGAGCAATCAGCCCCAGCATTTT,CASSGQVSLSNQPQHF
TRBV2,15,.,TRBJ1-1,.,TGTGCCAGCAGTGAAGAGAGGCATTATGGGACTGAAGCTTTCTTT,CASSEERHYGTEAFF
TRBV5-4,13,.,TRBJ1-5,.,TGTGCCAGCAGCTTGGCCGTGGGCCAGCCCCAGCATTTT,CASSLAVGQPQHF
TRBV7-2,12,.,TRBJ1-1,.,TGTGCCAGCTTTTATGGAGTCACTGAAGCTTTCTTT,CASFYGVTEAFF
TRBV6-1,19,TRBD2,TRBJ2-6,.,TGTGCCAGCAGTGCCGGGACTACCACTCGCTCCTCTGGGGCCAACGTCCTGACTTTC,CASSAGTTTRSSGANVLTF
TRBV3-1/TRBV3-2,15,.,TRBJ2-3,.,TGTGCCAGCAGCGACCGAATTCGAGTCACAGATACGCAGTATTTT,CASSDRIRVTDTQYF
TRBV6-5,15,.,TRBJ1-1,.,TGTGCCAGCAGTTACTCGTACAGGGTGGGGACTGAAGCTTTCTTT,CASSYSYRVGTEAFF
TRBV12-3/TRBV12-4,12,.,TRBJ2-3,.,TGTGCCAGCAGTCTAGGACCCAATACGCAGTATTTT,CASSLGPNTQYF
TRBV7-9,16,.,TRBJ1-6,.,TGTGCCAGCAGCCAGGCGGAGGGGCGAGCTAATTCACCCCTCCACTTT,CASSQAEGRANSPLHF
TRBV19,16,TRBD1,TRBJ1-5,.,TGTGCCAGTAGTTCAACGGACAGGTTTAGCAATCAGCCCCAGCATTTT,CASSSTDRFSNQPQHF
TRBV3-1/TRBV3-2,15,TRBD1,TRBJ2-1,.,TGTGCCAGCAGCTTACGGACAGGGGGTAACAATGAGCAGTTCTTC,CASSLRTGGNNEQFF
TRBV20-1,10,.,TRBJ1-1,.,TGCAGTGCTAGAAGGAGGAGTGCTTTCTTT,CSARRRSAFF
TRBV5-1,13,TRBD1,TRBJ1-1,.,TGCGCCAGCAGCCTTGGGACAGCAACTGAAGCTTTCTTT,CASSLGTATEAFF
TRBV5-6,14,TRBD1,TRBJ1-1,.,TGTGCCAGCAGCGAGACAGGGGGGCTTACTGAAGCTTTCTTT,CASSETGGLTEAFF